Detailed here is one T cell receptor beta chain. This CDR3 has 13 residues. CDR1 and CDR2 (germline): SGHNT, YYREEE (reference sequence). The ends lost 3 bases at V and 6 bases at J; junction bases unmatched: 5. This sample is drawn from a study of blood T cell repertoires in COVID-19. About the study: COVID-19 samples collected from the United States, Italy and Spain covered acute and convalescent phases.

The data were produced by immunoSEQ multiplex PCR, yet TCRdb's version contains in-frame clones alone and is incomplete. The table shows 250,000 to 300,000 clones, with approximately 83% occurring only once. The sequencing sample was made of peripheral blood. This chain connects TRBV5-4 to TRBJ1-1, with 7 bases aligning to TRBD1. The receptor's source is a woman between 65 and 79 years old with acute or convalescent COVID-19. CDR3 residues: CASSSGDRSEAFF. CDR3 DNA: TGTGCCAGCAGCTCAGGGGACAGATCTGAAGCTTTCTTT.